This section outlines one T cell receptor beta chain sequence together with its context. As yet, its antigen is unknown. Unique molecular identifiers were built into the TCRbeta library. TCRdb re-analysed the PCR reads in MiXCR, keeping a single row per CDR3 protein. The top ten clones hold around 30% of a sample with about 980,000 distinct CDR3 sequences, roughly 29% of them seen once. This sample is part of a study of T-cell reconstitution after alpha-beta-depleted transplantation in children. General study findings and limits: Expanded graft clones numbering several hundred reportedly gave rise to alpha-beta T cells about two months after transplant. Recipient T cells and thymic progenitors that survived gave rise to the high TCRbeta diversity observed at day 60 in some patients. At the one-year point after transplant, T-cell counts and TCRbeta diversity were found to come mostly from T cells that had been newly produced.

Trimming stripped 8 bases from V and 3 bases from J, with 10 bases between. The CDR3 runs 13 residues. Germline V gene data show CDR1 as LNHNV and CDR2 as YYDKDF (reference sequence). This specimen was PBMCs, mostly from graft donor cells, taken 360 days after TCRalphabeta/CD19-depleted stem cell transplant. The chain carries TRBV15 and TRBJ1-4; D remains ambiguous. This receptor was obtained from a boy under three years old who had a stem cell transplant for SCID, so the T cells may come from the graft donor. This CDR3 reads CATSEGANEKLFF. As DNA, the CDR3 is TGTGCCACCTCAGAGGGAGCTAATGAAAAACTGTTTTTT.